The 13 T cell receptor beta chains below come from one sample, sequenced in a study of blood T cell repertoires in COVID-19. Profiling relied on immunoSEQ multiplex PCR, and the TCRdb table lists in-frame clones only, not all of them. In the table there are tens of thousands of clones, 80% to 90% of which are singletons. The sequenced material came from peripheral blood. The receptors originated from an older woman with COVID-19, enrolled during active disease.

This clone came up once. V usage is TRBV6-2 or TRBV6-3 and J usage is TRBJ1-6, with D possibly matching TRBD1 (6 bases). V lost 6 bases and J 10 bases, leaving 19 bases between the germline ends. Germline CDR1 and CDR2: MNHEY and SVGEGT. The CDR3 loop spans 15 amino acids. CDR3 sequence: CASSNPQGPGSPLHF. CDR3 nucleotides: TGTGCCAGCAGCAACCCTCAGGGGCCGGGATCACCCCTCCACTTT.

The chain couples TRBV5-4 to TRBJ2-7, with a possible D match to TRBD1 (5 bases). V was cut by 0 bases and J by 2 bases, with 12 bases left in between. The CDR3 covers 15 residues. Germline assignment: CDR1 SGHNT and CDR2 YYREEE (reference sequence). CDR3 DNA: TGTGCCAGCAGCTTGGGACAGAACCCCACCTACGAGCAGTACTTC. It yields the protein CASSLGQNPTYEQYF.

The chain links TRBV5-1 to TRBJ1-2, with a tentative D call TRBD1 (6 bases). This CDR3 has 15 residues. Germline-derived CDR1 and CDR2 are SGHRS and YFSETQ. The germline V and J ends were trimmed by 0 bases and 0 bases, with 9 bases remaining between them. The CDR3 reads CASSLGGGANYGYTF. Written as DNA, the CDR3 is TGCGCCAGCAGCTTGGGTGGGGGCGCTAACTATGGCTACACCTTC.

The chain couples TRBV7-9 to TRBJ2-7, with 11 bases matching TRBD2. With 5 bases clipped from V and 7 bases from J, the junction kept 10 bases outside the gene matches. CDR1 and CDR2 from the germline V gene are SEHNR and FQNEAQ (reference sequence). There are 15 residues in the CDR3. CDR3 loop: CASSQGTSGSGEQYV. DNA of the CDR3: TGTGCCAGCAGCCAGGGTACTAGCGGGAGTGGTGAGCAGTACGTC.

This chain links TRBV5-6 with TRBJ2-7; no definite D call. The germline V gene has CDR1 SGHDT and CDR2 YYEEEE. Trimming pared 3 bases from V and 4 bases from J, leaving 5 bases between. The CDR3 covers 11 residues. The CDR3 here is CASSSLYEQYF. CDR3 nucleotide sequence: TGTGCCAGCAGCTCCTTGTACGAGCAGTACTTC.

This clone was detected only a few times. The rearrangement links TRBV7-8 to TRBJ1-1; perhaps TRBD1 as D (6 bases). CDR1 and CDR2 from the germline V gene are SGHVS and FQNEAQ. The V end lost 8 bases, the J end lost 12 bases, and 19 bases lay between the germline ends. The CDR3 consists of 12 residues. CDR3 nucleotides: TGTGCCAGCGCCCATGTCCCAGGGGCGACTTTCTTT. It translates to CASAHVPGATFF.

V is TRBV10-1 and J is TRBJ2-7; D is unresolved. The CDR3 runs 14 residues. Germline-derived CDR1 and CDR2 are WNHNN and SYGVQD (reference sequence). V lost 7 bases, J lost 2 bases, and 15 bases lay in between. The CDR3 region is CASTPSPETYEQYV. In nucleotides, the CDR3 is TGCGCCAGCACTCCGAGCCCGGAGACCTACGAGCAGTACGTC.

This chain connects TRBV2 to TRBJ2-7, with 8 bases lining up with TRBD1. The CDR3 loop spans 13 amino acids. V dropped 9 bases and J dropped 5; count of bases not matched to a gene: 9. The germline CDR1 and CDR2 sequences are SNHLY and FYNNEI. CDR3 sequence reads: CASLGQERHEQYF. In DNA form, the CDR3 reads TGTGCCAGTTTGGGACAGGAGAGGCACGAGCAGTACTTC. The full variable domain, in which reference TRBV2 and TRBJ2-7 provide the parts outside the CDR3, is EPEVTQTPSHQVTQMGQEVILRCVPISNHLYFYWYRQILGQKVEFLVSFYNNEISEKSEIFDDQFSVERPDGSNFTLKIRSTKLEDSAMYFCASLGQERHEQYFGPGTRLTVT.

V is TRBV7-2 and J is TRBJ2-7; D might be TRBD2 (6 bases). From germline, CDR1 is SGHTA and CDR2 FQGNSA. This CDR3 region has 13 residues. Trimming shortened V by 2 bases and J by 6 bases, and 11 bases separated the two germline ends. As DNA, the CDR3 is TGTGCCAGCAGCTTAACGCAGGGAGGCGAGCAGTACTTC. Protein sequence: CASSLTQGGEQYF.

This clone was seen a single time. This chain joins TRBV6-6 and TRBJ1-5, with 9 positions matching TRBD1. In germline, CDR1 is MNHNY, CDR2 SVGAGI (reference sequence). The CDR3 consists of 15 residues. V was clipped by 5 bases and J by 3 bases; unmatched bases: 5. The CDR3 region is CASSGGQGFNQPQHF. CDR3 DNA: TGTGCCAGCAGTGGAGGACAGGGGTTCAATCAGCCCCAGCATTTT.

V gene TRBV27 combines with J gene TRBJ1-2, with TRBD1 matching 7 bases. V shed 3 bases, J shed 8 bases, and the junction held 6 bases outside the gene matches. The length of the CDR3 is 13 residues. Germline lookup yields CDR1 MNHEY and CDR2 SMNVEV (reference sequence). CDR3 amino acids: CASSFRTGQGYTF. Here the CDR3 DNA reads TGTGCCAGCAGTTTCCGGACAGGCCAGGGCTACACCTTC.

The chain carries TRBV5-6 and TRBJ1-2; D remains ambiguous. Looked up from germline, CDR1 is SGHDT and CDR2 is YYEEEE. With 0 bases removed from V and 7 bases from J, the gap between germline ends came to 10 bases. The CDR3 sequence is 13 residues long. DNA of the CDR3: TGTGCCAGCAGCTTGGGGCCCTTTGGTGGCTACACCTTC. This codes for CASSLGPFGGYTF.

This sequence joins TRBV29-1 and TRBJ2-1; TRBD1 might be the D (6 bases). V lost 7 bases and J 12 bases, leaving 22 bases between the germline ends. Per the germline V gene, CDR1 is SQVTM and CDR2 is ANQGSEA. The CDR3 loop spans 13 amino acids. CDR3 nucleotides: TGCAGCGCCGACCAGTCAGGGGCGCAGGGGCAGTTCTTC. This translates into CSADQSGAQGQFF.